These 9 T cell receptor beta chains originate from one sample sequenced in a study of post-analysis software for immune sequencing data (dated by TCRdb to the mid-2010s). Overall results and qualifications from the work: A few TRBV segments, including TRBV5-6, TRBV5-1 and TRBV20-1, were significantly more frequent in patients than controls.

The method behind the library was PCR. The sequencer listed for this sample is Illumina HiSeq 2500. To reduce PCR and sequencing biases, unique molecular identifiers were built into the TCR beta cDNA libraries. The raw public reads went through TCRdb reprocessing: fastp at Q25, MiXCR clone calling, in-frame beta chains kept. Under each unique CDR3 protein, matching rows form one entry showing the most common genes and DNA. This sample comprises about half a million distinct CDR3 sequences, approximately 34% of them detected only once. The ten largest clones take up around 6.1% of the sample. Antigens of these TCRs are unknown. The sample comprised blood. Every receptor here comes from a girl aged 2-17 years with multiple sclerosis.

In this sample, this clonotype turned up once. The rearrangement links TRBV4-1 to TRBJ1-2, with a weak D call TRBD1 (6 bases). This CDR3 region has 17 residues. Looked up from germline, CDR1 is MGHRA and CDR2 is YSYEKL. Trimming pared 0 bases from V and 3 bases from J, leaving 17 bases between. CDR3 DNA: TGCGCCAGCAGCCAAGATCCAGGGGCGGAAGGATACTATGGCTACACCTTC. It specifies CASSQDPGAEGYYGYTF.

This chain uses TRBV7-2 with TRBJ2-2; weak D call: TRBD2 (5 bases). This CDR3 spans 15 amino acids. V dropped 2 bases and J dropped 7 bases, with 14 bases sitting between them. CDR1 is SGHTA, CDR2 FQGNSA, per germline. The CDR3 nucleotides are TGTGCCAGCAGCTTAAGTCGACACGGGAACGGGGAGCTGTTTTTT. This sequence encodes CASSLSRHGNGELFF.

The chain carries TRBV6-5 and TRBJ2-7, with D unclear. The J call could be wrong; TRBJ2-5 is a better fit for the DNA end. The germline V gene has CDR1 MNHEY and CDR2 SVGAGI. The CDR3 consists of 12 residues. The CDR3 here is CASTGPLETQYF. CDR3 in DNA: TGTGCCAGCACAGGCCCTTTGGAGACCCAGTACTTC.

As to this clonotype: At one boundary the junction diverges from the germline segment, which might be a read error. The V and J genes are TRBV11-2 and TRBJ2-7; 7 bases align to TRBD1. CDR1 and CDR2 (germline): SGHAT, FQNNGV. The CDR3 is 15 amino acids. The CDR3 sequence is CAGSSTGQPTYEQYF. The CDR3 DNA sequence: TGTGCCGGCAGCTCAACGGGACAGCCCACCTACGAGCAGTACTTC.

The chain links TRBV27 to TRBJ2-4; 8 bases map to TRBD1. J gave up 4 bases and V 5 bases, and 7 bases lay outside the gene matches. CDR1 and CDR2 (germline): MNHEY, SMNVEV (reference sequence). CDR3 length: 15 amino acids. DNA of the CDR3: TGTGCCAGCAGTCCCCTCCGGGACAGGAAAAACATTCAGTACTTC. It translates to CASSPLRDRKNIQYF.

The V and J genes are TRBV20-1 and TRBJ1-1, with 8 positions matching TRBD1. The CDR3 runs to 14 residues. Germline V gene lookup returns CDR1 DFQATT and CDR2 SNEGSKA (reference sequence). V trimming: 0 bases; J trimming: 6 bases; junction bases outside the gene matches: 6. CDR3 nucleotide sequence: TGCAGTGCTAGAGAACAGACAGGGGTGGCTGAAGCTTTCTTT. Protein sequence: CSAREQTGVAEAFF.

In this sample, this clonotype turned up once. The gene calls are TRBV2 and TRBJ2-3; 7 bases agree with TRBD1. The V gene's germline CDR1 is SNHLY and CDR2 FYNNEI. Unmatched junction bases numbered 7, after V lost 3 bases and J lost 4 bases. CDR3 length: 15 amino acids. The chain's CDR3 is CASSDTGVWSDTQYF. CDR3 bases: TGTGCCAGCAGTGATACAGGGGTTTGGTCAGATACGCAGTATTTT.

This clonotype has only a few counts. V usage is TRBV7-9 and J usage is TRBJ2-7, with D hard to call. The CDR3 covers 12 residues. V was shortened by 9 bases and J by 1 base, with 10 bases between the two germline ends. Germline lookup yields CDR1 SEHNR and CDR2 FQNEAQ (reference sequence). CDR3 DNA sequence: TGTGCCAGTCTGGGTAGGTCCTACGAGCAGTACTTC. It translates to CASLGRSYEQYF.

The CDR3 reads CSVGGQGRRSNEQFF. The CDR3 coding sequence is TGCAGCGTTGGGGGTCAGGGGCGTCGGAGCAATGAGCAGTTCTTC. V gene TRBV29-1 combines with J gene TRBJ2-1; D is perhaps TRBD1 (6 bases). V was shortened by 4 bases and J by 6 bases, with 19 bases between the two germline ends. The CDR3 is made up of 15 amino acids. From germline, CDR1 is SQVTM and CDR2 ANQGSEA.